The sequence of this T cell receptor (beta chain) was determined in a study of CD8+ T cells in alopecia areata. Findings and limits, study-wide: Clonality exceeded that of normal scalp in lesional scalp, most notably in alopecia totalis/universalis.

The authors extracted RNA and reverse transcribed it into cDNA as the sequencing template. Repertoires were generated with immunoSEQ multiplex PCR, while TCRdb's copy carries only in-frame clones and drops some. The sample contains around 100,000 clones, about nine tenths of which appear only once. A remark on this clone: The antigen is unknown.

Documented treatment: oral pan-JAK inhibitor, 5-10 mg twice daily. Obtained from alopecia areata patients were lesional scalp punch biopsies along with peripheral blood. The CDR3 extends over 15 amino acids. Germline loops: CDR1 ENHRY, CDR2 SYGVKD. After removal of 7 bases from V and 3 bases from J, the junction contained 3 bases not matched to a gene. The clonotype comes from a human donor with alopecia areata. The material sequenced was CD8+ T cells sorted from blood, taken between weeks 30 and 35, from a patient treated with tofacitinib. This sequence joins TRBV10-3 and TRBJ2-3, with 14 bases that match TRBD2. This CDR3 is CAIKRTSGRTDTQYF. DNA of the CDR3: TGTGCCATCAAGAGGACTAGCGGGAGGACAGATACGCAGTATTTT.